Listed below are T cell receptor beta chains from one sample, sequenced in a study of a mutant IDH1 vaccine in newly diagnosed glioma. Profiling relied on immunoSEQ multiplex PCR, and the TCRdb table lists in-frame clones only, not all of them. The sample lists fewer than 65,000 clones; around 80% were seen once. For these receptors, no antigen is known. The sequencing here drew on PBMCs, taken from a glioma patient whose treatment included an IDH1 peptide vaccine. Receptors were obtained from a man aged 25-45 years with glioma. Each CDR3 is given with its conserved first and last residue. The D gene is left open where the match is weak. Expanded clones are given a class, and other clones once, few, many or no size at all.

D	V	size	J	DNA	CDR3
.	TRBV23-1	.	TRBJ1-3	TGCGCCAGCAGTCAATCGCGGGACACATTACTCTCTGGAAACACCATATATTTT	CASSQSRDTLLSGNTIYF
.	TRBV6-5	.	TRBJ1-3	TGTGCCAGCAGTCAGGGAATGAGTGGAAACACCATATATTTT	CASSQGMSGNTIYF
.	TRBV27	.	TRBJ2-7	TGTGCCAGCAGTTCTCACAGGGACTACGAGCAGTACTTC	CASSSHRDYEQYF
.	TRBV4-1	once	TRBJ2-3	TGCGCCAGCAGCCAAGTCGGAACAGATACGCAGTATTTT	CASSQVGTDTQYF
.	TRBV9	.	TRBJ2-3	TGTGCCAGCAGCTTCGCGGGACAGTCGATAACAGATACGCAGTATTTT	CASSFAGQSITDTQYF
.	TRBV6-1	.	TRBJ1-5	TGTGCCAGCAGTGAAGCCGTCGGGACAACTGGGAGCAATCAGCCCCAGCATTTT	CASSEAVGTTGSNQPQHF
.	TRBV10-3	.	TRBJ2-7	TGTGCCATCAGTGAACGAGGGGCGGACTACGAGCAGTACTTC	CAISERGADYEQYF
.	TRBV19	.	TRBJ1-1	TGTGCCAGTAGTAATTCCAGGCAGGGCCAAAGGGACACTGAAGCTTTCTTT	CASSNSRQGQRDTEAFF
TRBD2	TRBV29-1	.	TRBJ2-2	TGCAGCGTTGGGAGCGGGGCTAACACCGGGGAGCTGTTTTTT	CSVGSGANTGELFF
.	TRBV18	.	TRBJ2-1	TGTGCCAGCTCACCTCCGTCATTGAATGAGCAGTTCTTC	CASSPPSLNEQFF
TRBD1	TRBV27	few	TRBJ1-1	TGTGCCAGCAGTTTTACAGGGGGTGAAGCTTTCTTT	CASSFTGGEAFF
.	TRBV6-1	.	TRBJ1-2	TGTGCCAGCAGGGAAGCCTCAAGCTCAAGATCCCATGGCTACACCTTC	CASREASSSRSHGYTF
.	TRBV14	once	TRBJ2-1	TGTGCCAGCAGCCAATTCAGGGGATCCCCGTACAATGAGCAGTTCTTC	CASSQFRGSPYNEQFF
.	TRBV7-9	.	TRBJ1-3	TGTGCCAGCAGCCCGCGTTTCTCGGGGTTTTTTGGAAACACCATATATTTT	CASSPRFSGFFGNTIYF
.	TRBV9	once	TRBJ2-1	TGTGCCAGCAGCACGAGGGGGACGGGCTCCTACAATGAGCAGTTCTTC	CASSTRGTGSYNEQFF
.	TRBV5-1	few	TRBJ1-1	TGCGCCAGCAGCTTGTGGTCAGGGGCTGAAGCTTTCTTT	CASSLWSGAEAFF
TRBD2	TRBV5-6	.	TRBJ2-5	TGTGCCAGCAGCTCCCCCGGACTAGCGGGGGGCGGACAAGAGACCCAGTACTTC	CASSSPGLAGGGQETQYF
.	TRBV7-9	.	TRBJ2-2	TGTGCCAGCAGCCGTATAGACACCGGGGAGCTGTTTTTT	CASSRIDTGELFF
.	TRBV19	.	TRBJ1-2	TGTGCCAGTAGTCCACCCTCCGTTTTATATGGCTACACCTTC	CASSPPSVLYGYTF
.	TRBV9	.	TRBJ1-2	TGTGCCAGCAGTCCAGGACAGTACTATGGCTACACCTTC	CASSPGQYYGYTF
TRBD1	TRBV5-1	.	TRBJ2-7	TGCGCCAGCAGCTTGGGGCGAGGACAGGGAGCTTCGTACGAGCAGTACTTC	CASSLGRGQGASYEQYF
.	TRBV19	.	TRBJ1-1	TGTGCCAGTAGTATAGATGCCGGTGAAGCTTTCTTT	CASSIDAGEAFF
TRBD1	TRBV5-5	.	TRBJ1-2	TGTGCCAGCAGCTTGGGTCCGGGACAGGACTATGGCTACACCTTC	CASSLGPGQDYGYTF
TRBD1	TRBV5-8	.	TRBJ1-2	TGTGCCAGCAGCCACACCGGGACAGCTGTCAACTATGGCTACACCTTC	CASSHTGTAVNYGYTF
.	TRBV18	.	TRBJ1-4	TGTGCCAGCTCACTAGGGGCGGGGGAAGAAAAACTGTTTTTT	CASSLGAGEEKLFF
.	TRBV7-9	.	TRBJ1-1	TGTGCCAGCACCCTCGGCGCAGAAGCTTTCTTT	CASTLGAEAFF
.	TRBV5-1	.	TRBJ1-3	TGCGCCAGCAGCTTGGACGGCGGAAACACCATATATTTT	CASSLDGGNTIYF
.	TRBV25-1	.	TRBJ2-5	TGTGCCAGCAGTGAAGGCAGCCAAGAGACCCAGTACTTC	CASSEGSQETQYF
.	TRBV11-2	.	TRBJ2-7	TGTGCCAACAGCTTAACCACCCAGGGCCCAGACTACGAGCAGTACTTC	CANSLTTQGPDYEQYF